The 22 T cell receptor beta chains reported below all come from one sample, sequenced in a study of OX40 agonist ivuxolimab in advanced cancers. Clones were read by immunoSEQ multiplex PCR, and TCRdb kept only the in-frame ones, dropping some. The sample yields 60,000 to 65,000 clones, 65% to 90% seen once. Specimen: CD4+ or CD8+ T cells sorted from blood, collected in a trial of the OX40 agonist ivuxolimab. The source is an adult with an advanced solid tumor such as melanoma, head and neck, liver or kidney cancer.

V gene TRBV6-4 combines with J gene TRBJ2-1; D is tentatively TRBD1 or TRBD2 (5 bases each). The germline CDR1 and CDR2 sequences are MRHNA and SNTAGT. The V and J ends lost 6 bases and 5 bases respectively, with 20 bases between them. The CDR3 has 16 amino acids. The CDR3 reads CASSQHRGSGHNEQFF. The CDR3 nucleotides are TGTGCCAGCAGCCAACACCGAGGTTCGGGGCACAATGAGCAGTTCTTC.

The chain combines TRBV4-1 with TRBJ1-1; the D gene is possibly TRBD1 (5 bases). This CDR3 contains 16 residues. Germline CDR1 is MGHRA and CDR2 is YSYEKL. Trimming took off 0 bases at V and 3 bases at J, with 14 bases between the two ends. The CDR3 region has the DNA TGCGCCAGCAGCCAAGATCGGGGGATCAAGTACACTGAAGCTTTCTTT. It codes for CASSQDRGIKYTEAFF.

The chain recombines TRBV5-1 with TRBJ1-6; possible D gene TRBD1, 5 bases. The CDR3 is 15 amino acids. Trimming stripped 0 bases from V and 10 bases from J, with 14 bases between. Germline V gene sequence: CDR1 SGHRS, CDR2 YFSETQ. CDR3: CASSLAMGVGSPLHF. The CDR3 nucleotides read TGCGCCAGCAGCTTGGCCATGGGGGTAGGGTCACCCCTCCACTTT.

On this clone itself: The junction departs from germline at one end; a sequencing error may be responsible. The chain links TRBV28 to TRBJ2-5; 12 nucleotides agree with TRBD1. This CDR3 is 15 amino acids long. The germline CDR1 and CDR2 sequences are MDHEN and SYDVKM. In DNA, the CDR3 is TGTGCCAGCAGTATATGGGACAGGGGGCTTGAGACCCAGTACTTC. Amino acids: CASSIWDRGLETQYF.

The table lists this clone with a few counts. The chain links TRBV5-6 to TRBJ1-3; D is ambiguous. The V gene's germline CDR1 is SGHDT and CDR2 YYEEEE. The length of the CDR3 is 13 residues. The ends were cut back, 3 bases at V and 7 bases at J, with 11 bases in the middle. The CDR3 DNA reads TGTGCCAGCAGCTGGCGGTTCGCGAACACCATATATTTT. Protein product: CASSWRFANTIYF.

The V call is TRBV18, the J call TRBJ1-3; tentatively, D is TRBD1 (5 bases). From germline, CDR1 is KGHSH and CDR2 LQKENI. This CDR3 comprises 19 residues. V dropped 1 base and J dropped 1 base, with 20 bases sitting between them. The CDR3 loop reads CASSPLITGRLESGNTIYF. DNA for the CDR3: TGTGCCAGCTCACCACTTATAACAGGTCGGCTTGAATCTGGAAACACCATATATTTT. The full variable domain, rest sourced from reference TRBV18 and TRBJ1-3, is NAGVMQNPRHLVRRRGQEARLRCSPMKGHSHVYWYRQLPEEGLKFMVYLQKENIIDESGMPKERFSAEFPKEGPSILRIQQVVRGDSAAYFCASSPLITGRLESGNTIYFGEGSWLTVV.

The V call is TRBV9, the J call TRBJ2-3; TRBD1 matches 11 bases. Germline CDR1 SGDLS, CDR2 YYNGEE. This CDR3 is 15 amino acids long. The V gene end was trimmed by 10 bases and the J gene end by 4 bases; junction bases not matched to a gene: 11. CDR3 sequence reads: CAGGTGTGGPDTQYF. The DNA of the CDR3 is TGTGCCGGGGGGACCGGGACAGGGGGTCCAGATACGCAGTATTTT. The variable domain in full, completed from reference TRBV9 and TRBJ2-3, reads DSGVTQTPKHLITATGQRVTLRCSPRSGDLSVYWYQQSLDQGLQFLIQYYNGEERAKGNILERFSAQQFPDLHSELNLSSLELGDSALYFCAGGTGTGGPDTQYFGPGTRLTVL.

The chain combines TRBV2 with TRBJ2-7; D might be TRBD1 (6 bases). Germline V CDR1 and CDR2: SNHLY, FYNNEI. The V and J ends lost 2 bases and 3 bases respectively, with 11 bases between them. The CDR3 sequence is 14 residues long. The CDR3: CASSEQGLRYEQYF. For the CDR3, the DNA is TGTGCCAGCAGTGAACAGGGGCTCCGCTACGAGCAGTACTTC.

A remark on this clone: A junction boundary mismatches the germline segment, possibly from a read error. The CDR3 region has the DNA TGTGCCAGCAGCTTGGGGGAACTCCGAATTAGCTCTCGGGCCAACGTCCTGACTTTC. Amino acids: CASSLGELRISSRANVLTF. The chain links TRBV5-6 to TRBJ2-6; D call uncertain. This CDR3 has 19 residues. The V gene's germline CDR1 is SGHDT and CDR2 YYEEEE.

This chain uses TRBV6-1 with TRBJ2-7, with D possibly TRBD2 on 6 matching bases. The CDR3 contains 11 residues. Germline CDR1 MNHNS, CDR2 SASEGT. V dropped 6 bases and J dropped 4 bases, with 7 bases sitting between them. CDR3 nucleotide sequence: TGTGCCAGCAGGGGGACTTACGAGCAGTACTTC. This translates into CASRGTYEQYF.

This chain connects TRBV11-2 to TRBJ1-1; D is unresolved. CDR1 and CDR2 (germline): SGHAT, FQNNGV. V was cut by 1 base and J by 8 bases, with 8 bases left in between. The CDR3 loop spans 12 amino acids. This CDR3 reads CASSLGLGEAFF. Here the CDR3 DNA reads TGTGCCAGCAGCTTAGGATTGGGGGAAGCTTTCTTT.

V gene TRBV7-6 combines with J gene TRBJ1-1; 9 bases map to TRBD1. The CDR3 contains 17 residues. The germline CDR1 and CDR2 sequences are SGHVS and FNYEAQ. Trimming at V came to 4 bases and at J to 1 base, leaving 10 bases not matched to a gene. The CDR3 sequence is CASSSRDREEGNTEAFF. The DNA for the CDR3 is TGTGCCAGCAGCTCTCGGGACAGGGAGGAGGGGAACACTGAAGCTTTCTTT.

This chain connects TRBV6-1 to TRBJ2-7; possibly TRBD1 for D (6 bases). The CDR3 is 15 residues long. Trimming removed 7 bases from V and 5 bases from J, with 21 bases in between. Germline CDR1 and CDR2: MNHNS and SASEGT. Written as DNA, the CDR3 is TGTGCCAGCACCACCTGGGGGCAGGGAGACGACGAGCAGTACTTC. It translates to CASTTWGQGDDEQYF.

The chain employs TRBV15 and TRBJ2-3; 12 nucleotides agree with TRBD2. J gave up 2 bases and V 2 bases, and 8 bases lay outside the gene matches. Germline CDR1 and CDR2: LNHNV and YYDKDF (reference sequence). This CDR3 comprises 18 residues. In nucleotides, the CDR3 is TGTGCCACCAGCAGACCCATAACTAGCGGGGGGTCCACAGATACGCAGTATTTT. Encoded protein: CATSRPITSGGSTDTQYF.

CDR3 amino acids: CASTDGGPEDTQYF. The CDR3 coding sequence is TGCGCCAGCACCGACGGGGGGCCGGAGGATACGCAGTATTTT. V is TRBV5-1 and J is TRBJ2-3, with D possibly matching TRBD2 (7 bases). Germline values: CDR1 SGHRS, CDR2 YFSETQ. The V end lost 6 bases, the J end lost 6 bases, and 17 bases lay between the germline ends. The CDR3 is 14 amino acids.

CDR3 in amino acids: CASSFSETGYYTF. CDR3 DNA: TGCGCCAGCAGCTTTTCAGAGACAGGGTACTACACCTTC. The J gene is TRBJ1-2, the V gene TRBV5-1, with 7 bases aligning to TRBD1. CDR3 length equals 13 residues. V lost 2 bases to trimming and J lost 10 bases; unmatched junction nucleotides: 8. The V gene's germline CDR1 is SGHRS and CDR2 YFSETQ.

The V call is TRBV2, the J call TRBJ1-6; D is perhaps TRBD1 (6 bases). The CDR3 spans 17 residues. Deletions cut 2 bases from V and 2 bases from J, with 13 bases between. The V gene's germline CDR1 is SNHLY and CDR2 FYNNEI. The CDR3 DNA is TGTGCCAGCAGTGAAAGGGGGGACGGGACCTATAATTCACCCCTCCACTTT. It encodes CASSERGDGTYNSPLHF. Combining the CDR3 with reference TRBV2 and TRBJ1-6 gives the whole variable domain EPEVTQTPSHQVTQMGQEVILRCVPISNHLYFYWYRQILGQKVEFLVSFYNNEISEKSEIFDDQFSVERPDGSNFTLKIRSTKLEDSAMYFCASSERGDGTYNSPLHFGNGTRLTVT.

This clone was recorded only once. The chain has TRBV5-1 and TRBJ2-2; D may match TRBD1 or TRBD2 (5 bases each). Germline V gene sequence: CDR1 SGHRS, CDR2 YFSETQ. With 4 bases removed from V and 9 bases from J, the gap between germline ends came to 16 bases. CDR3 length: 14 residues. CDR3 residues: CASSTGTALRELFF. The CDR3 nucleotides read TGCGCCAGCAGCACCGGGACCGCCTTGAGGGAGCTGTTTTTT.

The genes are TRBV19 and TRBJ1-1, with 10 bases fitting TRBD1. Germline V CDR1 and CDR2: LNHDA, SQIVND (reference sequence). This CDR3 is built from 15 residues. With V trimmed by 5 bases and J by 5 bases, 8 bases remained unmatched. The CDR3 DNA reads TGTGCCAGTAGTCTAGGGACAGGGGTAAAAACTGAAGCTTTCTTT. It is translated as CASSLGTGVKTEAFF.

This clone was counted a single time. The V gene is TRBV6-5, the J gene TRBJ1-3, with 10 bases identical to TRBD1. Germline values: CDR1 MNHEY, CDR2 SVGAGI. The CDR3 is made up of 15 amino acids. V trimming: 7 bases; J trimming: 6 bases; junction bases outside the gene matches: 9. The CDR3 region has the DNA TGTGCCAGCACAATGCCGACAGGGGGCGAAAACACCATATATTTT. Its protein is CASTMPTGGENTIYF.

The chain combines TRBV18 with TRBJ2-7, with TRBD2 as a possible D gene (5 bases). Germline-derived CDR1 and CDR2 are KGHSH and LQKENI. Trimming left V 2 bases short and J 1 base short, with 6 bases between. CDR3 length: 13 amino acids. The CDR3 sequence is CASSPRGSYEQYF. The CDR3 nucleotides are TGTGCCAGCTCACCAAGAGGGTCCTACGAGCAGTACTTC.

The genes are TRBV6-1 and TRBJ1-6, with a possible D match to TRBD1 (5 bases). Germline CDR1 reads MNHNS; CDR2 reads SASEGT. V was pared by 4 bases and J by 10 bases, with 8 bases between. The CDR3 has 12 amino acids. CDR3 loop: CASSAWDSPLHF. CDR3 in DNA: TGTGCCAGCAGTGCGTGGGACTCACCCCTCCACTTT.